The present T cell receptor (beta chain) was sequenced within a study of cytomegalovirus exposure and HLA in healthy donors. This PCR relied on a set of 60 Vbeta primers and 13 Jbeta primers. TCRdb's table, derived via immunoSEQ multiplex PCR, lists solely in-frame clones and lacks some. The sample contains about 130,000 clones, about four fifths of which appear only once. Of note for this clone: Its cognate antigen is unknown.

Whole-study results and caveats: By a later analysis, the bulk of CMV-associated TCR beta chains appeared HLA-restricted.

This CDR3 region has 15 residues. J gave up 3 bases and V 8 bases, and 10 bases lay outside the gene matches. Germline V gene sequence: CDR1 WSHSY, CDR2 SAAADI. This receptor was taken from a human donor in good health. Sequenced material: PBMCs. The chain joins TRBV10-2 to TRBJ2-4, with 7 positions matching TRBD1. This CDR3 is CASWDSGRGKNIQYF. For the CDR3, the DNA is TGCGCCAGCTGGGACAGCGGAAGGGGCAAAAACATTCAGTACTTC.